This TCR beta chain was profiled in a study of cytomegalovirus exposure and HLA in healthy donors. Study-level results: Apart from CMV serostatus, no immune exposure information was available. TCR beta V segments were, for the most part, productive about 87% or about 30% of the time in an earlier analysis. Researchers reported from a later analysis that most CMV-associated TCR beta chains appeared HLA-restricted.

PCR was performed using 60 Vbeta and 13 Jbeta primers. Method: immunoSEQ multiplex PCR; TCRdb's copy keeps in-frame clones and lacks some. The top ten clones hold about 1.4% of a sample with about 94,000 clones, 76% of them seen once. CDR1 SGHNT and CDR2 YENEEA come from the germline V gene. The CDR3 covers 13 residues. Trimming removed 5 bases from V and 7 bases from J; junction bases left unmatched: 4. On this clone itself: The antigen is unknown.

All the people who gave samples were healthy bone marrow donors. J is TRBJ2-2 and V is TRBV11-3; 7 positions agree with TRBD1. The clonotype comes from a male donor in good health and CMV-seronegative. What was sequenced was PBMCs. The CDR3, as DNA: TGTGCCAGCAGCCCTAGACAGGGCGGGGAGCTGTTTTTT. This sequence encodes CASSPRQGGELFF.